The sequence of this T cell receptor (beta chain) was determined in a study of blood T cell repertoires in COVID-19. Study information: Researchers got acute and convalescent COVID-19 samples from the United States, Italy and Spain. PBMCs, B-cell-depleted T cells, or T cells provided the cDNA or gDNA that made up the material.

As originally analysed: Reference gene primer amplification yielded estimated nucleated cell counts. Method: immunoSEQ multiplex PCR; TCRdb's copy keeps in-frame clones and lacks some. The DNA gave D and trimming, while V, J and clone size come from that table. Of 200,000 to 250,000 clones listed, 80% to 90% were seen once; the top ten hold less than 3.5%. Trimming removed 4 bases at V and 5 bases at J, with 26 bases between. The length of the CDR3 is 18 residues. CDR1 is LNHDA, CDR2 SQIVND, per germline (reference sequence). The TCR sequence derives from a man aged 45-60 years with active or convalescent COVID-19. This chain joins TRBV19 and TRBJ1-1, with D maybe TRBD1 (5 bases). The sequenced material came from peripheral blood. The chain's CDR3 is CASSNPFGGSKVRTEAFF. Here the CDR3 DNA reads TGTGCCAGTAGTAATCCCTTCGGGGGTTCTAAGGTTAGAACTGAAGCTTTCTTT.